This note documents a single T cell receptor (beta chain) sequence. Its antigen is unknown. Based on clinical symptoms, serum thyroxine and TRAb, thyroid ultrasound and orbital computed tomography, diagnoses were reached. The sample is drawn from a study of T cells in Graves' hyperthyroidism and ophthalmopathy. The study, taken as a whole, reports: Researchers found most expanded thyroid clonotypes above 0.001 in blood as well. A 13 V-J model separated ophthalmopathy from stable hyperthyroidism. The model forecast ophthalmopathy, anticipating it by a median roughly 6.3 months before onset.

The TCR beta CDR3 regions underwent amplification using RNA transcripts as the source. TCR CDR3 underwent first-round RT-PCR with the HTBI primer set. TCRdb passed the multiplex PCR reads through MiXCR, listing each CDR3 protein once. The table lists hundreds of thousands of distinct CDR3 sequences, about 45% of them singletons. This CDR3 has 16 residues. Germline loops: CDR1 SGHTA, CDR2 FQGTGA. The V and J ends lost 1 base and 0 bases, in that order; junction bases with no gene match: 2. This receptor was taken from an adult man with Graves' disease, either hyperthyroidism or ophthalmopathy (not recorded which). The sample taken for sequencing was peripheral blood or thyroid tissue (not recorded which). This sequence joins TRBV7-3 and TRBJ2-2; 7 bases match TRBD1. The CDR3 DNA reads TGTGCCAGCAGCTTAATGGGACAGCCGAACACCGGGGAGCTGTTTTTT. Translating gives CASSLMGQPNTGELFF.